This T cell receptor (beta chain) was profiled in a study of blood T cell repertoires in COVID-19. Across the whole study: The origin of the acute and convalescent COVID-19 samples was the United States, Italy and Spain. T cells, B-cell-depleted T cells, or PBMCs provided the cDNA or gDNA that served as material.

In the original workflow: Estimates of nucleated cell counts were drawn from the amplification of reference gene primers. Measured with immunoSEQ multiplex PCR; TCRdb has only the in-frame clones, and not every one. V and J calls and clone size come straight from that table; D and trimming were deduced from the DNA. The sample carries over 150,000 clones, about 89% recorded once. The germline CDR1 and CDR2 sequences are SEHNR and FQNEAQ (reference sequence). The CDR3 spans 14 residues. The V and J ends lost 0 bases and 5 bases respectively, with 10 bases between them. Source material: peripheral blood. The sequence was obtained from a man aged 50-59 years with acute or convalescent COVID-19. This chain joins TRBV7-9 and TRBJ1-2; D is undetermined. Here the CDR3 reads CASSLAPDTYGYTF. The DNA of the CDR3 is TGTGCCAGCAGCTTAGCCCCTGATACATATGGCTACACCTTC.